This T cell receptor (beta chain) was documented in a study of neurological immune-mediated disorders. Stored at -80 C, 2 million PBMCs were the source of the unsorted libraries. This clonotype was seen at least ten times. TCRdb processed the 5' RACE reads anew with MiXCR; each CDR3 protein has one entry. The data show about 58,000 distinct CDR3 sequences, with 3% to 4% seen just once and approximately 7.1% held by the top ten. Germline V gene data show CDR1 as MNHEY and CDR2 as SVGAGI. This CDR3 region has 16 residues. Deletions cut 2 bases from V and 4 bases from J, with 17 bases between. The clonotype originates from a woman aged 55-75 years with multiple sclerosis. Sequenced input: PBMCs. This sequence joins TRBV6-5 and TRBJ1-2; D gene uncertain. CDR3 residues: CASSYARPVKSYGYTF. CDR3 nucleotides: TGTGCCAGCAGTTACGCGCGACCTGTTAAATCCTATGGCTACACCTTC.